This T cell receptor (beta chain) was identified in a study of T-cell reconstitution after alpha-beta-depleted transplantation in children. For TCRbeta, the library was prepared with unique molecular identifiers. MiXCR, applied by TCRdb to the PCR reads, yields one record per CDR3 protein. The sample holds roughly 200,000 distinct CDR3 sequences, roughly 15% seen once. This clonotype was recorded many times. V was pared by 0 bases and J by 4 bases, with 3 bases of the junction left unmatched. The CDR3 extends over 15 amino acids. The germline gives CDR1 SGHRS, CDR2 YFSETQ. The sequencing used PBMCs from the stem cell graft donor, collected from the stem cell graft. This chain uses TRBV5-1 with TRBJ2-1, with 8 bases fitting TRBD2. This receptor was identified in a human donor who donated a stem cell graft to a child with acute lymphoblastic leukemia. The CDR3 sequence is CASSLDRGRYNEQFF. Written as DNA, the CDR3 is TGCGCCAGCAGCTTGGACCGCGGGAGGTACAATGAGCAGTTCTTC.